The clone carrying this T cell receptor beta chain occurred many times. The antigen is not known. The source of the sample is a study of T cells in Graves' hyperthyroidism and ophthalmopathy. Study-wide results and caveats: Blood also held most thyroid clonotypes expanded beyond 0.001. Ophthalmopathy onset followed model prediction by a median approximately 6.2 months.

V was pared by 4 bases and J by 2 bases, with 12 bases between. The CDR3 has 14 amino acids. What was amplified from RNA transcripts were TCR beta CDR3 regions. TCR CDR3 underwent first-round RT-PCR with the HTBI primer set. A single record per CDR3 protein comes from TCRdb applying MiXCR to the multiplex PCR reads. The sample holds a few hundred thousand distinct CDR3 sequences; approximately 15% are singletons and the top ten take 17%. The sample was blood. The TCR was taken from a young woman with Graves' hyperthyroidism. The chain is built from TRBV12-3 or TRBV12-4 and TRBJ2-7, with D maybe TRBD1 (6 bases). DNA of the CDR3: TGTGCCAGCAGTTCCCAGGGGTCTGCCTACGAGCAGTACTTC. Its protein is CASSSQGSAYEQYF.